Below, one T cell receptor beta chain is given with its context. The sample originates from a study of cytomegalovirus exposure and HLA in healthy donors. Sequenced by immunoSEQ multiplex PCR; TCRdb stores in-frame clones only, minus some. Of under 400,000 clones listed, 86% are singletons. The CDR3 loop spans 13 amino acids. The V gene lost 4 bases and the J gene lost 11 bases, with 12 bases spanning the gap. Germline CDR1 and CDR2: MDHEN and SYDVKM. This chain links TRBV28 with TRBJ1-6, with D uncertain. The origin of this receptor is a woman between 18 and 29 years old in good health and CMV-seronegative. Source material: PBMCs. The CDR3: CASSSRGPPPLHF. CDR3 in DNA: TGTGCCAGCAGTTCCCGTGGCCCCCCACCCCTCCACTTT.